This T cell receptor beta chain was sequenced during a study of Graves' ophthalmopathy and Graves' hyperthyroidism. Study-level information: Pretreatment peripheral blood was obtained at initial diagnosis. Findings and caveats of the study: Ophthalmopathy versus stable hyperthyroidism: 13-signature model gave less than 90% sensitivity, 75% to 82% specificity. Among thyroid clonotypes expanded above 0.001 frequency, most also appeared in blood.

Ten or more counts support this clonotype. What it binds is unknown. Thyroid ultrasound, orbital computed tomography, TRAb, serum thyroxine and clinical symptoms formed the basis of diagnosis. The TCR beta CDR3 regions underwent amplification from RNA transcripts. HTBI primers served in a first-round RT-PCR, which a second-round multiplex PCR followed. TCRdb recomputed calls from the multiplex PCR reads with MiXCR, one row per CDR3 protein. This table has 650,000 to 900,000 distinct CDR3 sequences, 40% appearing once. In germline, CDR1 is SGDLS, CDR2 YYNGEE. With 2 bases removed from V and 8 bases from J, the gap between germline ends came to 11 bases. The CDR3 covers 14 residues.

The sequenced sample consisted of peripheral blood. This clonotype originated in an adult man with Graves' ophthalmopathy. This chain links TRBV9 with TRBJ1-6; perhaps TRBD1 as D (5 bases). The CDR3 nucleotides are TGTGCCAGCAGCGTCGGGACGACGGATTCACCCCTCCACTTT. As protein: CASSVGTTDSPLHF. The full variable domain, completed using reference TRBV9 and TRBJ1-6, is DSGVTQTPKHLITATGQRVTLRCSPRSGDLSVYWYQQSLDQGLQFLIQYYNGEERAKGNILERFSAQQFPDLHSELNLSSLELGDSALYFCASSVGTTDSPLHFGNGTRLTVT.